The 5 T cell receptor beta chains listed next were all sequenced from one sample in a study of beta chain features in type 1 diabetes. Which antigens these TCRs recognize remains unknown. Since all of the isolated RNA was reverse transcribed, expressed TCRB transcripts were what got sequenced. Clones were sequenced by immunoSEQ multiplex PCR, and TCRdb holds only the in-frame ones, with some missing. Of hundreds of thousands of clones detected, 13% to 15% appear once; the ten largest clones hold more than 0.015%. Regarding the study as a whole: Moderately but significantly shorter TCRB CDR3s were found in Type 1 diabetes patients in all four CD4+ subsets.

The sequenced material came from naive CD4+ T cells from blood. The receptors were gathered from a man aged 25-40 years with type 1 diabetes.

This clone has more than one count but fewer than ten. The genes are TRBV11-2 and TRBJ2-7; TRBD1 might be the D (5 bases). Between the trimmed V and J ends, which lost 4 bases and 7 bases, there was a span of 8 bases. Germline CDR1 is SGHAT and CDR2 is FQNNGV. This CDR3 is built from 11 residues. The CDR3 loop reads CASSSGREQYF. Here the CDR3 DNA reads TGTGCCAGCAGCTCAGGGCGAGAGCAGTACTTC.

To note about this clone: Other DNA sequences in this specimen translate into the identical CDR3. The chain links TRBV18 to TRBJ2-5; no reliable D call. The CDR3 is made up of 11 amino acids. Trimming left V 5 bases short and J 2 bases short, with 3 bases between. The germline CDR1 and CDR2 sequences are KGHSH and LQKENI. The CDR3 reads CASSSQETQYF. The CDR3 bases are TGTGCCAGCTCATCTCAAGAGACCCAGTACTTC.

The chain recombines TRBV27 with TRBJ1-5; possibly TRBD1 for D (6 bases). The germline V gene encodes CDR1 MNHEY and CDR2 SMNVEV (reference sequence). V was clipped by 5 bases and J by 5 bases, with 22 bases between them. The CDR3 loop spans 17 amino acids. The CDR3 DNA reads TGTGCCAGCAGTCGATCGTCCACATTCAGGGGTTATCAGCCCCAGCATTTT. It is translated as CASSRSSTFRGYQPQHF.

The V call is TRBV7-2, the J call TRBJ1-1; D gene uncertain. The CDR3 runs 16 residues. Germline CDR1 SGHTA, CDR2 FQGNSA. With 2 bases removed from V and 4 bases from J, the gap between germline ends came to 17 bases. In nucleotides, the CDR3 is TGTGCCAGCAGCTTAAATTGGGGAGCCGGGGTCACTGAAGCTTTCTTT. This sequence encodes CASSLNWGAGVTEAFF.

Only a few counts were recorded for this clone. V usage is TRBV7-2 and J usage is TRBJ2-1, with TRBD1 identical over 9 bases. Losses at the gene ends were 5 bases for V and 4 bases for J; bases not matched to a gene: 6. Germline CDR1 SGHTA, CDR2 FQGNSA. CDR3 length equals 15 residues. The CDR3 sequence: CASSRRDRVYNEQFF. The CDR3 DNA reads TGTGCCAGCAGCCGCCGGGACAGGGTGTACAATGAGCAGTTCTTC.